This is a list of T cell receptor beta chains from one sample in a study of shared clonotypes between healthy human individuals. Here immunoSEQ multiplex PCR was the method, and the copy in TCRdb shows in-frame clones only, minus some. The sample records millions of clones, more than 80% being singletons. The sequenced sample consisted of naive CD4+ T cells sorted from blood. These receptor sequences come from a man younger than 30 in good health. The CDR3 runs from the conserved cysteine through the conserved F or W. A D gene is named only where the DNA matches it firmly. Not all rows give a size; the values are once, few, many and, for expanded clones, a class.

v_gene	d_gene	abundance	j_gene	CDR3nt	CDR3aa
TRBV5-1	NA	NA	TRBJ1-1	TGCGCCAGCAGCGGGGGGACCCTGAACACTGAAGCTTTCTTT	CASSGGTLNTEAFF
TRBV19	NA	few	TRBJ1-1	TGTGCCAGTAGTATAGGTGGGTCGAACACTGAAGCTTTCTTT	CASSIGGSNTEAFF
TRBV11-1	TRBD2	once	TRBJ2-5	TGTGCCAGCAGCTTAGAGGGCGGGGGGACCCAGTACTTC	CASSLEGGGTQYF
TRBV9	TRBD1	NA	TRBJ1-1	TGTGCCAGCAGCGTAGGGCAGGGGGCCTTCACTGAAGCTTTCTTT	CASSVGQGAFTEAFF
TRBV5-1	NA	NA	TRBJ1-3	TGCGCCAGCAGCACTGACGGAGCCTCTGGAAACACCATATATTTT	CASSTDGASGNTIYF
TRBV5-4	NA	NA	TRBJ1-6	TGTGCCAGCAGCTTGACGTACGATTCACCCCTCCACTTT	CASSLTYDSPLHF
TRBV6-5	TRBD2	NA	TRBJ2-1	TGTGCCAGCAGTTCTAGCGGGGGGGCGCCCTACAATGAGCAGTTCTTC	CASSSSGGAPYNEQFF
TRBV4-2	TRBD2	NA	TRBJ2-3	TGTGCCAGCAGCCAAGTGGCTAGCGGGGTCACAGATACGCAGTATTTT	CASSQVASGVTDTQYF
TRBV11-2	NA	few	TRBJ1-1	TGTGCCAGCAGCAGGGGGGGTGTGAACACTGAAGCTTTCTTT	CASSRGGVNTEAFF
TRBV30	NA	NA	TRBJ1-6	TGTGCCTGGAGTGTACAGAGGAGCTCCTATAATTCACCCCTCCACTTT	CAWSVQRSSYNSPLHF
TRBV5-1	NA	NA	TRBJ2-7	TGCGCCAGCAGCTCTACCGGAGGGGGGGACGAGCAGTACTTC	CASSSTGGGDEQYF